Listed below are T cell receptor beta chains from one sample, sequenced in a study of blood T cell repertoires in COVID-19. Some clones are missing from TCRdb's copy, which holds only in-frame ones; the method was immunoSEQ multiplex PCR. This table has some 170,000 clones, 77% appearing once. The specimen was peripheral blood. All receptors come from a man aged 65 to 85 with acute or convalescent COVID-19. Each CDR3 is given with its conserved first and last residue. D genes are given only for firm matches. The size entry is marked missing in some rows and otherwise reads once, few, many or a size class.

clone size | J gene | V gene | D gene | CDR3 DNA | CDR3 protein
once | TRBJ2-5 | TRBV14 | . | TGTGCCAGCAGCCGGACAGTTCAAGAGACCCAGTACTTC | CASSRTVQETQYF
. | TRBJ2-1 | TRBV6-2/TRBV6-3 | TRBD2 | TGTGCCAGCAGTTATTATTCTGCGGGAGGGGACAATGAGCAGTTCTTC | CASSYYSAGGDNEQFF
. | TRBJ1-2 | TRBV7-9 | TRBD1 | TGTGCCAGCAGTAACACCCGAGGGGGCAAGGGCTACACCTTC | CASSNTRGGKGYTF
. | TRBJ2-5 | TRBV13 | TRBD1 | TGTGCCAGCAGCTTAGGGTGGGGGACAGTGGAGACCCAGTACTTC | CASSLGWGTVETQYF
few | TRBJ2-6 | TRBV30 | . | TGTGCCTGGAGTGTCGCGGGGGCCAACGTCCTGACTTTC | CAWSVAGANVLTF
. | TRBJ1-1 | TRBV7-9 | . | TGTGCCAGTGGGGCGGCCACTGAAGCTTTCTTT | CASGAATEAFF
. | TRBJ2-3 | TRBV13 | TRBD2 | TGTGCCAGCAGCCGGGGGGTTTTCCGCACAGATACGCAGTATTTT | CASSRGVFRTDTQYF
. | TRBJ2-5 | TRBV5-4 | TRBD2 | TGTGCCAGCAGGTCTAGCGGGGGGAACCAAGAGACCCAGTACTTC | CASRSSGGNQETQYF
. | TRBJ2-7 | TRBV11-3 | . | TGTGCCAGCAGCCTGAGTGGAGATCGAGACGAGCAGTACTTC | CASSLSGDRDEQYF
. | TRBJ1-4 | TRBV3-1/TRBV3-2 | TRBD1 | TGTGCCAGCAGCCCGGGACAGGGGGCGCGGTCTAATGAAAAACTGTTTTTT | CASSPGQGARSNEKLFF
. | TRBJ1-2 | TRBV19 | . | TGTGCCAGTAGTATAGGTGAGGGCTACTATGGCTACACCTTC | CASSIGEGYYGYTF
once | TRBJ2-3 | TRBV24-1 | TRBD1 | TGTGCCACCAGTGAACCCAACAGGGGGGTCGATACGCAGTATTTT | CATSEPNRGVDTQYF
. | TRBJ2-5 | TRBV9 | . | TGTGCCAGCAGCGCCCGACCCGGGGAGACCCAGTACTTC | CASSARPGETQYF
few | TRBJ2-2 | TRBV7-9 | . | TGTGCCAGCAGCTTAGGGCTCGCGAACACCGGGGAGCTGTTTTTT | CASSLGLANTGELFF
. | TRBJ2-3 | TRBV3-1/TRBV3-2 | TRBD2 | TGTGCCAGCAGCCCCCGCGAGTGGGGGGGGTTGTCAGATACGCAGTATTTT | CASSPREWGGLSDTQYF
medium-sized | TRBJ1-2 | TRBV7-2 | TRBD1 | TGTGCCAGCAGTCGAGACAGGGGGATTAACTATGGCTACACCTTC | CASSRDRGINYGYTF
once | TRBJ2-7 | TRBV5-4 | TRBD1 | TGTGCCAGCAGCTGGGGGCAGGGGGTCGCCCTTGGCGAGCAGTACTTC | CASSWGQGVALGEQYF
. | TRBJ2-2 | TRBV6-4 | TRBD2 | TGTGCCAGCAGTGTACTAGCGGGGGCCACCGGGGAGCTGTTTTTT | CASSVLAGATGELFF
. | TRBJ2-7 | TRBV12-3/TRBV12-4 | TRBD1 | TGTGCCAGCAGAAACGAGGGGACAGGCGAGCAGTACTTC | CASRNEGTGEQYF
. | TRBJ1-1 | TRBV6-5 | . | TGTGCCAGCAGACACGGACAGCTCCGTGAAGCTTTCTTT | CASRHGQLREAFF
. | TRBJ1-1 | TRBV6-1 | TRBD1 | TGTGCCAGCAGTGAAGCGCGACAGGGTGGAACTGAAGCTTTCTTT | CASSEARQGGTEAFF
. | TRBJ2-7 | TRBV7-2 | . | TGTGCCAGCAGCCGTAGCGGTATCTCCTACGAGCAGTACTTC | CASSRSGISYEQYF
once | TRBJ2-7 | TRBV24-1 | TRBD2 | TGTGCCACCAGTGAAGGCGGGAGCTCCTACGAGCAGTACTTC | CATSEGGSSYEQYF
few | TRBJ2-5 | TRBV5-8 | TRBD2 | TGTGCCAGCAGCTTCGGGACTAGCGGGGAGACCCAGTACTTC | CASSFGTSGETQYF
. | TRBJ1-4 | TRBV30 | . | TGTGCCTGGAGTGTATGGGGGGGAGAAAAACTGTTTTTT | CAWSVWGGEKLFF
. | TRBJ2-5 | TRBV6-5 | TRBD2 | TGTGCCACCACACCGGGAGGGGTCCCCCAAGAGACCCAGTACTTC | CATTPGGVPQETQYF
. | TRBJ1-6 | TRBV4-1 | TRBD1 | TGCGCCAGCAGCCAAGTAGGAGGGGGCGCAAGTTCACCCCTCCACTTT | CASSQVGGGASSPLHF
few | TRBJ1-2 | TRBV21-1 | . | TGTGCCAGCAGTACCCGTAGGAATTTCAGGGAAACTAACTATGGCTACACCTTC | CASSTRRNFRETNYGYTF
. | TRBJ1-2 | TRBV7-2 | TRBD1 | TGTGCCAGCAGCTCCCTAGGGGGCTGGACGGAGTATGGCTACACCTTC | CASSSLGGWTEYGYTF
. | TRBJ2-2 | TRBV5-6 | . | TGTGCCAGCAGCGGGTGGGGGCGTCACCTCACCGGGGAGCTGTTTTTT | CASSGWGRHLTGELFF
. | TRBJ2-7 | TRBV6-5 | . | TGTGCCAGCCATCTCTTGGAGGGGGAGCAGTACTTC | CASHLLEGEQYF
. | TRBJ1-4 | TRBV9 | . | TGTGCCAGCAGCGCAGGGTTGGGTACCCATAATGAAAAACTGTTTTTT | CASSAGLGTHNEKLFF
many | TRBJ1-6 | TRBV28 | . | TGTGCCAGCAGTCCCCGGGGAAGCGGAAATTCACCCCTCCACTTT | CASSPRGSGNSPLHF
. | TRBJ2-5 | TRBV12-3/TRBV12-4 | . | TGTGCCAGCAGTCCGGTCCAAGAGACCCAGTACTTC | CASSPVQETQYF
. | TRBJ2-1 | TRBV3-1/TRBV3-2 | TRBD2 | TGTGCCAGCAGCCAAACAGCGGGGGGCCGAGATGAGCAGTTCTTC | CASSQTAGGRDEQFF
few | TRBJ1-1 | TRBV30 | . | TGTGCCTGGAACAGGAAGAACACTGAAGCTTTCTTT | CAWNRKNTEAFF
few | TRBJ2-7 | TRBV6-5 | TRBD1 | TGTGCCAGCAGTTACGGGAACAGGGGCCAGTCCTACGAGCAGTACTTC | CASSYGNRGQSYEQYF
. | TRBJ2-1 | TRBV7-2 | . | TGTGCCAGCAGCTTATCAGCGGATAGCTCCTACAATGAGCAGTTCTTC | CASSLSADSSYNEQFF
. | TRBJ2-2 | TRBV4-3 | TRBD2 | TGCGCCAGCAGCCAAGGGACTAGCGGGAGTTCTCTGTTTTTT | CASSQGTSGSSLFF
many | TRBJ2-1 | TRBV24-1 | TRBD2 | TGTGCCACCAGTGATGGCCGCGGGAGCAATGAGCAGTTCTTC | CATSDGRGSNEQFF
. | TRBJ2-7 | TRBV10-1 | . | TGCGCCAGCAGGGCGGGCCCCGGGAGCTACGAGCAGTACTTC | CASRAGPGSYEQYF
. | TRBJ2-7 | TRBV10-1 | TRBD1 | TGCGCCAGCAGTGATGGGACAGGCGAGCAGTACTTC | CASSDGTGEQYF
few | TRBJ1-5 | TRBV19 | . | TGTGCCACCAGAGCGAGGGAGGATCAGCCCCAGCATTTT | CATRAREDQPQHF
once | TRBJ1-5 | TRBV19 | . | TGTGCCAGTAGTATTGGTAGTCTCAATCAGCCCCAGCATTTT | CASSIGSLNQPQHF